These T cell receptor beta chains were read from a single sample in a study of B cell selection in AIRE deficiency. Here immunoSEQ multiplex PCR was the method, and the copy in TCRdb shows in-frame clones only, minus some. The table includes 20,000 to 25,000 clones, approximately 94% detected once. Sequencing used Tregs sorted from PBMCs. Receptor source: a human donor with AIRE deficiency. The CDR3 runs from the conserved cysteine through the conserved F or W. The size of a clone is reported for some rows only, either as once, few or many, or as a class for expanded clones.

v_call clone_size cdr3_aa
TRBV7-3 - CASSSPAGSAPGGDTQYF
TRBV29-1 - CSVRSIWTSRKSYNEQFF
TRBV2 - CASSADRYEQYF
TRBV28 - CASRSGTGLYEQYF
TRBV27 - CASSWDWDSVNTEAFF
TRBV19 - CASSIVDRAAGYTF
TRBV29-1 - CSAAGRGPDYEQYF
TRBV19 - CASSTRGVGQPQHF
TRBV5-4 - CASSFPGGSSYNEQFF
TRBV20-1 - CSAGYTQYF
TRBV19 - CASSIGGGTDTQYF
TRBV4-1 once CASGYSGLAVGDTQYF
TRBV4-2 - CASSQPDRVWGYTF
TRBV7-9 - CASSLEFYTQYF
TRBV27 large CASSYNYEQYF
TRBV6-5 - CASSYRDGAGSPLHF
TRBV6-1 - CASSEYSGGFVEAFF
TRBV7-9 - CASSPPGTRHNEQFF
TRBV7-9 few CASSSIWGDEQYF
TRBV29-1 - CSVGGSLGGYEQYF
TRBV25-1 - CASSDSLIIQERGLFF
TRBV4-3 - CASSQEVRHNVLTF
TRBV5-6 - CASSLVLRADEQFF
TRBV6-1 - CASSEKPTGLWNTIYF
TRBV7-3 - CASSQDREGTQFF
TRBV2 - CASRPLWANVLTF
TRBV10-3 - CAAGVYNEQFF
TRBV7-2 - CASSLYLKQFF
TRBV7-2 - CASSFYIEGLSTDTQYF
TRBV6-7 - CASSYSGVGEKLFF
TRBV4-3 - CASSPTQSREAFF
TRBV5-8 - CASSLGPEQYF
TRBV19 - CASSMGQGYEQYF
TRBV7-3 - CASSANPGQRMHF
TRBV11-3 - CASSLDNRVAGELFF
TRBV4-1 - CASSQISFNQPQHF
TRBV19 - CASSAEQGRSGEQYF
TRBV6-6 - CASSSYRGVRQETQYF